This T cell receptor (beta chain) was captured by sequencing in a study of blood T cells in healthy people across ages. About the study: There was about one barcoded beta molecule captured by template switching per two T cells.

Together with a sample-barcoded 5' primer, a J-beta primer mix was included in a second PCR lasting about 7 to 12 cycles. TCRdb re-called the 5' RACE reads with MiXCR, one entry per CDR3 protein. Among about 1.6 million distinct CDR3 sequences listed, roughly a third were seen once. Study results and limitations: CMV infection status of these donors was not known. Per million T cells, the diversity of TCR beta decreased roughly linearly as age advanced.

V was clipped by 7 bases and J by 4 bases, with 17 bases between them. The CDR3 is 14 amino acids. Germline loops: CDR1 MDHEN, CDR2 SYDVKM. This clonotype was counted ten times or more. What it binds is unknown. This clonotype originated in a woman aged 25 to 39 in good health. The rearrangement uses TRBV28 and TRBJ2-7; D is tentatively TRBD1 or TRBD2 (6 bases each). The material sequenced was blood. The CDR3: CASTLSGAGYEQYF. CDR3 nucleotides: TGTGCCAGCACCCTCTCGGGGGCAGGGTACGAGCAGTACTTC.